These T cell receptor beta chains were read from a single sample in a study of blood T cell repertoires in COVID-19. Assay used: immunoSEQ multiplex PCR; TCRdb lists only in-frame clones, some missing. The repertoire holds about 120,000 clones, approximately 89% seen once, with around 4.5% in the top ten. The sequencing sample was made of peripheral blood. The origin of the receptors is a man between 35 and 55 years old with acute or convalescent COVID-19. The conserved cysteine and the conserved F or W are not part of the CDR3 here. Clone sizes are given selectively: once, few, many, or a class where the clone is expanded.

v_call: TRBV7-9; clone_size: -; cdr3_aa: ASTQGTGGENEQF
v_call: TRBV6-1; clone_size: -; cdr3_aa: ASRGQGAGTEAF
v_call: TRBV5-1; clone_size: -; cdr3_aa: ASSTLAASNEQF
v_call: TRBV12-3/TRBV12-4; clone_size: -; cdr3_aa: ASSHTGDEAF
v_call: TRBV9; clone_size: -; cdr3_aa: ASSVESQWGHEQY
v_call: TRBV4-2; clone_size: -; cdr3_aa: ASSRGSRGQGNTIY
v_call: TRBV19; clone_size: -; cdr3_aa: ASSSHEDTYGYT
v_call: TRBV12-3/TRBV12-4; clone_size: -; cdr3_aa: ASSLNGGQPQH
v_call: TRBV29-1; clone_size: -; cdr3_aa: SVLGTSDSSYNEQF
v_call: TRBV6-7; clone_size: -; cdr3_aa: ASSNTGLGQPQH
v_call: TRBV27; clone_size: -; cdr3_aa: ASRNIGQGGTGELF
v_call: TRBV27; clone_size: -; cdr3_aa: ASSSDRNSPLH
v_call: TRBV7-9; clone_size: -; cdr3_aa: ASSPPSAGELF
v_call: TRBV30; clone_size: -; cdr3_aa: AWTLTVPGQGVYEQY
v_call: TRBV11-3; clone_size: -; cdr3_aa: ASSLASQETQY
v_call: TRBV5-1; clone_size: once; cdr3_aa: ASNQVAGGNINEQF
v_call: TRBV7-2; clone_size: -; cdr3_aa: ASSLDSLGELF
v_call: TRBV30; clone_size: few; cdr3_aa: AWIRQGYSYGYT
v_call: TRBV3-1/TRBV3-2; clone_size: -; cdr3_aa: ASSQDSRVRNTEAF
v_call: TRBV3-1/TRBV3-2; clone_size: once; cdr3_aa: ASSLQINEKLF
v_call: TRBV29-1; clone_size: -; cdr3_aa: SVEGTDRTGELF
v_call: TRBV19; clone_size: -; cdr3_aa: ASSNRGRNEQF
v_call: TRBV24-1; clone_size: few; cdr3_aa: ATSGPSGDGYT
v_call: TRBV29-1; clone_size: once; cdr3_aa: SVVASRSKNIQY
v_call: TRBV15; clone_size: -; cdr3_aa: ATSRDHSERDSYEQY
v_call: TRBV19; clone_size: -; cdr3_aa: ASSIAQGPRNEQF
v_call: TRBV7-6; clone_size: -; cdr3_aa: ASSLETDGTGYNEQF
v_call: TRBV7-2; clone_size: -; cdr3_aa: ASSSDSYTEAF
v_call: TRBV29-1; clone_size: -; cdr3_aa: SVWEGLNTEAF
v_call: TRBV5-5; clone_size: -; cdr3_aa: ASSLNILRQGTYGYT
v_call: TRBV3-1/TRBV3-2; clone_size: -; cdr3_aa: ASSQVPEGGGYT
v_call: TRBV5-1; clone_size: -; cdr3_aa: ASSSQGTPYNEQF
v_call: TRBV6-2/TRBV6-3; clone_size: -; cdr3_aa: ASSYRGVSQFWGNTEAF
v_call: TRBV10-2; clone_size: few; cdr3_aa: ASSELLVSGELF
v_call: TRBV19; clone_size: -; cdr3_aa: ASSIRFPGELF
v_call: TRBV24-1; clone_size: -; cdr3_aa: ATSEFDRGNTEAF
v_call: TRBV9; clone_size: once; cdr3_aa: ASSGISGTGSTDTQY
v_call: TRBV6-2/TRBV6-3; clone_size: -; cdr3_aa: ASSPVVAGRGSTDTQY
v_call: TRBV19; clone_size: -; cdr3_aa: ASSIVSGHNTDTQY
v_call: TRBV3-1/TRBV3-2; clone_size: -; cdr3_aa: ASSRDRGSHEQY
v_call: TRBV19; clone_size: -; cdr3_aa: ASSIVSTGGGGYT
v_call: TRBV3-1/TRBV3-2; clone_size: -; cdr3_aa: ASSQETSGRATV
v_call: TRBV10-3; clone_size: -; cdr3_aa: AISNPGQGTQPQH
v_call: TRBV28; clone_size: many; cdr3_aa: ASSLNQGRGKQF
v_call: TRBV19; clone_size: -; cdr3_aa: ASSISRNRLNYGYT